The entry below describes one TCR beta chain. The length of the CDR3 is 16 residues. Germline CDR1 is SGHRS and CDR2 is YFSETQ. With V trimmed by 1 base and J by 11 bases, 17 bases remained unmatched. These data originate in a study of blood T cell repertoires in COVID-19. The overall study: There were acute and convalescent COVID-19 samples, and they came from the United States, Italy and Spain.

Assay used: immunoSEQ multiplex PCR; TCRdb lists only in-frame clones, some missing. The table shows about 250,000 clones, with 86% occurring only once. The rearrangement joins TRBV5-1 to TRBJ1-1; 7 nucleotides line up with TRBD1. Sequenced sample: peripheral blood. This TCR derives from a woman aged 55 to 70 who had recovered from COVID-19. This CDR3 reads CASSLTGADPALDAFF. The CDR3 DNA is TGCGCCAGCAGCTTGACAGGGGCCGACCCCGCCCTGGACGCTTTCTTT.